The 18 T cell receptor beta chains given below trace back to one sample, sequenced in a study of shared clonotypes between healthy human individuals. Only in-frame clones appear in the TCRdb table, and some are missing; sequencing was by immunoSEQ multiplex PCR. This sample yields about 2.3 million clones, of which 92% are seen a single time; 0.37% belongs to the top ten. Sequenced input: naive CD4+ T cells from PBMCs. The subset is: CD45RA+ positively selected. These receptors came from a young man in good health. Some clones in this sample may be carry-over from other donors' samples.

The V call is TRBV4-1, the J call TRBJ2-7; 12 bases agree with TRBD1. After removal of 3 bases from V and 5 bases from J, the junction contained 2 bases not matched to a gene. This CDR3 contains 14 residues. CDR1 is MGHRA and CDR2 is YSYEKL in the germline V gene. CDR3: CASSHGTGGNEQYF. DNA of the CDR3: TGCGCCAGCAGCCACGGGACAGGGGGCAACGAGCAGTACTTC.

This rearrangement joins TRBV7-2 to TRBJ2-7; 9 positions match TRBD2. The trim removed 3 bases at V and 5 bases at J, leaving 17 bases unmatched. The germline V gene has CDR1 SGHTA and CDR2 FQGNSA. The CDR3 has 18 amino acids. CDR3 residues: CASSFFRASGTIHDEQYF. The CDR3 coding sequence is TGTGCCAGCAGCTTTTTTCGGGCTAGCGGGACAATTCACGACGAGCAGTACTTC.

V and J are TRBV9 and TRBJ2-1, with TRBD2 identical over 14 bases. Germline CDR1 SGDLS, CDR2 YYNGEE. Trimming took 0 bases from V and 0 from J; bases not matched to a gene: 11. There are 21 residues in the CDR3. Written as DNA, the CDR3 is TGTGCCAGCAGCGTAGGGACTAGCGGGAGGCTACCTTCTTTCTCCTACAATGAGCAGTTCTTC. Amino acid sequence: CASSVGTSGRLPSFSYNEQFF.

The chain couples TRBV28 to TRBJ2-7; no definite D call. Germline CDR1 reads MDHEN; CDR2 reads SYDVKM. Between the trimmed V and J ends, which lost 4 bases and 5 bases, there was a span of 15 bases. CDR3 length: 14 amino acids. CDR3 nucleotide sequence: TGTGCCAGCAGTTCCTCTCTTTTCCCAAACGAGCAGTACTTC. This encodes CASSSSLFPNEQYF.

As DNA, the CDR3 is TGCGCCAGCAGCTCTTTACCCCGGCCAACTAATGAAAAACTGTTTTTT. Its protein is CASSSLPRPTNEKLFF. V gene TRBV5-1 combines with J gene TRBJ1-4; D is ambiguous. This CDR3 is built from 16 residues. The germline CDR1 and CDR2 sequences are SGHRS and YFSETQ. V lost 3 bases and J 0 bases, leaving 12 bases between the germline ends. The full variable domain, with the rest looked up from reference TRBV5-1 and TRBJ1-4, is KAGVTQTPRYLIKTRGQQVTLSCSPISGHRSVSWYQQTPGQGLQFLFEYFSETQRNKGNFPGRFSGRQFSNSRSEMNVSTLELGDSALYLCASSSLPRPTNEKLFFGSGTQLSVL.

This clone has only one observation. This rearrangement joins TRBV6-5 to TRBJ1-2, with TRBD1 as a possible D gene (5 bases). The CDR3 sequence is 16 residues long. V dropped 0 bases and J dropped 3 bases, with 14 bases sitting between them. Germline CDR1 is MNHEY and CDR2 is SVGAGI. CDR3 protein: CASSYSPLDRYYGYTF. The CDR3 region has the DNA TGTGCCAGCAGTTACTCGCCCTTAGACAGATACTATGGCTACACCTTC.

J is TRBJ2-1 and V is TRBV6-5; D is possibly TRBD2 (6 bases). The V gene lost 6 bases and the J gene lost 4 bases, with 16 bases spanning the gap. The CDR3 runs to 15 residues. Germline values: CDR1 MNHEY, CDR2 SVGAGI. CDR3 bases: TGTGCCAGCAGCCCGATAGCGGCCGGTTACAATGAGCAGTTCTTC. Encoded protein: CASSPIAAGYNEQFF.

This chain links TRBV5-6 with TRBJ1-5, with 9 bases matching TRBD1. There are 17 residues in the CDR3. J gave up 0 bases and V 1 base, and 5 bases lay outside the gene matches. The germline V gene encodes CDR1 SGHDT and CDR2 YYEEEE. In DNA, the CDR3 is TGTGCCAGCAGCTTGTACAGGGGGCCCTATAGCAATCAGCCCCAGCATTTT. Translated: CASSLYRGPYSNQPQHF.

The chain employs TRBV9 and TRBJ2-3, with D tentatively TRBD2 (5 bases). With 0 bases removed from V and 6 bases from J, the gap between germline ends came to 14 bases. The V gene's germline CDR1 is SGDLS and CDR2 YYNGEE. The CDR3 is made up of 15 amino acids. CDR3 sequence reads: CASSVVGGPWDTQYF. The CDR3 DNA follows: TGTGCCAGCAGCGTAGTCGGCGGGCCTTGGGATACGCAGTATTTT.

As regards this clone: The sample has other DNA sequences that encode this CDR3 too. The chain couples TRBV5-1 to TRBJ2-1, with 8 bases matching TRBD2. V was pared by 2 bases and J by 0 bases, with 4 bases of the junction left unmatched. Looked up from germline, CDR1 is SGHRS and CDR2 is YFSETQ. There are 16 residues in the CDR3. The CDR3 is CASSFLAGSSYNEQFF. In DNA form, the CDR3 reads TGCGCCAGCAGCTTTCTAGCGGGCAGCTCCTACAATGAGCAGTTCTTC.

V and J are TRBV14 and TRBJ2-3, with 9 bases lining up with TRBD2. Germline CDR1 reads SGHDN; CDR2 reads FVKESK. The CDR3 has 16 residues. V shed 3 bases and J 4 bases; nucleotides not matched to a gene: 8. In DNA, the CDR3 is TGTGCCAGCAGCCATGTAGCGGGAGCCTTTCCAGATACGCAGTATTTT. Translation: CASSHVAGAFPDTQYF.

The chain is built from TRBV5-1 and TRBJ2-5; 11 bases are a match to TRBD1. Trimming cost V 3 bases and J 5 bases; bases outside gene matches: 12. This CDR3 comprises 17 residues. Germline loops: CDR1 SGHRS, CDR2 YFSETQ. CDR3 DNA: TGCGCCAGCAGCTGGGGAGCCGGGACAGGGGGTCCGGAGACCCAGTACTTC. The encoded protein is CASSWGAGTGGPETQYF.

The chain recombines TRBV28 with TRBJ1-5, with D hard to call. V gave up 5 bases and J gave up 6 bases, with 23 bases separating them. The germline gives CDR1 MDHEN, CDR2 SYDVKM. CDR3 length: 17 amino acids. CDR3 loop: CASSDQSGPTGSQPQHF. The CDR3 DNA follows: TGTGCCAGCAGTGACCAAAGCGGCCCTACGGGGAGTCAGCCCCAGCATTTT.

The chain links TRBV5-1 to TRBJ2-1; D might be TRBD2 (5 bases). The ends were cut back, 4 bases at V and 9 bases at J, with 20 bases in the middle. The CDR3 extends over 15 amino acids. CDR1 and CDR2 (germline): SGHRS, YFSETQ. In DNA form, the CDR3 reads TGCGCCAGCAGCCAGACCGGACCCGCTGGGAGTGAGCAGTTCTTC. Translating gives CASSQTGPAGSEQFF.

The chain uses TRBV5-1 and TRBJ2-7; 9 bases are a match to TRBD2. With 2 bases clipped from V and 1 base from J, the junction kept 7 bases outside the gene matches. Germline assignment: CDR1 SGHRS and CDR2 YFSETQ. This CDR3 spans 16 amino acids. The CDR3 nucleotides read TGCGCCAGCAGCTTATTAGCGGGGGCGTATTCCTACGAGCAGTACTTC. Translation: CASSLLAGAYSYEQYF.

V is TRBV9 and J is TRBJ2-1, with D possibly TRBD2 on 5 matching bases. The V and J ends lost 0 bases and 7 bases respectively, with 11 bases between them. Germline V CDR1 and CDR2: SGDLS, YYNGEE. The CDR3 has 14 residues. CDR3 nucleotide sequence: TGTGCCAGCAGCGTAGGCCGGGGTGGGAATGAGCAGTTCTTC. Translation: CASSVGRGGNEQFF.

The J gene is TRBJ2-3, the V gene TRBV2, with 7 bases that match TRBD2. The CDR3 sequence is 15 residues long. After removal of 7 bases from V and 2 bases from J, the junction contained 9 bases not matched to a gene. The V gene's germline CDR1 is SNHLY and CDR2 FYNNEI. CDR3 in amino acids: CASTSSGYSTDTQYF. CDR3 coding DNA: TGTGCCAGCACATCTAGCGGATATTCCACAGATACGCAGTATTTT.

The J gene is TRBJ2-2, the V gene TRBV5-1; 11 bases line up with TRBD2. CDR3 size: 18 residues. CDR1 is SGHRS, CDR2 YFSETQ, per germline. Losses at the gene ends were 2 bases for V and 6 bases for J; bases not matched to a gene: 12. The CDR3 here is CASSLSLGLAEGAGELFF. CDR3 DNA sequence: TGCGCCAGCAGCTTATCATTGGGACTAGCGGAGGGGGCCGGGGAGCTGTTTTTT.